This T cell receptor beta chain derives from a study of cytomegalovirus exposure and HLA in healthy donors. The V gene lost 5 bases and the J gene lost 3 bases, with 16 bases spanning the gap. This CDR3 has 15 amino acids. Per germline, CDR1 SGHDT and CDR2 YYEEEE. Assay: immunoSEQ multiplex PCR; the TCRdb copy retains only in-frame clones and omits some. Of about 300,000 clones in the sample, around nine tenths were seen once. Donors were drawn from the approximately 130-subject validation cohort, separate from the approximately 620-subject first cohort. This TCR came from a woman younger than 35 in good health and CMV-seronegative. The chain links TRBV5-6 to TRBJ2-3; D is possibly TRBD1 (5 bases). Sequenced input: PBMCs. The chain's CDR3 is CASRGPQIRTDTQYF. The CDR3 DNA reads TGTGCCAGCAGGGGGCCGCAGATCCGTACAGATACGCAGTATTTT.